The 12 T cell receptor beta chains in this list originate from one sample, sequenced in a study of cytomegalovirus exposure and HLA in healthy donors. Only in-frame clones appear in the TCRdb table, and some are missing; sequencing was by immunoSEQ multiplex PCR. The data hold just under 75,000 clones, with approximately 94% observed a single time. Sequencing was performed on PBMCs. These receptor sequences come from a woman younger than 35 in good health and CMV-seropositive.

The chain couples TRBV9 to TRBJ1-1, with D perhaps matching TRBD1 (6 bases). CDR1 and CDR2 (germline): SGDLS, YYNGEE. V shed 2 bases and J shed 4 bases, with 15 bases lying between them. CDR3 size: 15 residues. This CDR3 reads CASSVATGRGTEAFF. Here the CDR3 DNA reads TGTGCCAGCAGCGTTGCAACAGGGAGAGGCACTGAAGCTTTCTTT.

The chain carries TRBV6-1 and TRBJ1-4; no reliable D call. The CDR3 totals 16 residues. The V end was cut by 4 bases, the J end by 0 bases, with 12 bases between. Per the germline V gene, CDR1 is MNHNS and CDR2 is SASEGT. The CDR3 DNA is TGTGCCAGCAGTGGGTACGTGGCCACAACTAATGAAAAACTGTTTTTT. Residues: CASSGYVATTNEKLFF.

This rearrangement joins TRBV27 to TRBJ2-1; 11 bases fit TRBD2. The V gene end was trimmed by 5 bases and the J gene end by 4 bases; junction bases not matched to a gene: 4. CDR1 and CDR2 (germline): MNHEY, SMNVEV (reference sequence). This CDR3 contains 15 residues. The CDR3 nucleotides are TGTGCCAGCAGTCCCAGACTAGCGGGGTACAATGAGCAGTTCTTC. It specifies CASSPRLAGYNEQFF.

The chain uses TRBV4-1 and TRBJ1-2; 7 bases match TRBD1. The CDR3 runs 17 residues. V dropped 0 bases and J dropped 2; count of bases not matched to a gene: 9. Per germline, CDR1 MGHRA and CDR2 YSYEKL. The DNA for the CDR3 is TGCGCCAGCAGCCAAGAGCGGGGACAGCCCTTGAACTATGGCTACACCTTC. Encoded protein: CASSQERGQPLNYGYTF.

The CDR3 is CSGGPQETQYF. Written as DNA, the CDR3 is TGCAGCGGGGGGCCACAAGAGACCCAGTACTTC. The gene calls are TRBV29-1 and TRBJ2-5, with D perhaps TRBD1 (6 bases). Germline CDR1 is SQVTM and CDR2 is ANQGSEA. Trimming took 7 bases from V and 2 from J, leaving 8 bases between them. This CDR3 has 11 residues.

This rearrangement joins TRBV28 to TRBJ1-5, with D possibly matching TRBD1 (5 bases). This CDR3 spans 13 amino acids. CDR1 is MDHEN, CDR2 SYDVKM, per germline. Deletions cut 8 bases from V and 4 bases from J, with 12 bases between. The CDR3 DNA reads TGTGCCAGCCTAGGGGCGCGTAATCAGCCCCAGCATTTT. Its translation: CASLGARNQPQHF.

The CDR3 region is CASSERQGSQPQHF. The CDR3 DNA reads TGTGCCAGCAGTGAACGACAGGGTAGTCAGCCCCAGCATTTT. The chain links TRBV28 to TRBJ1-5; TRBD1 matches at 7 bases. V was clipped by 5 bases and J by 6 bases; unmatched bases: 7. Germline V lookup: CDR1 MDHEN, CDR2 SYDVKM. The CDR3 has 14 amino acids.

The rearrangement joins TRBV7-2 to TRBJ2-1; TRBD2 matches at 7 bases. The CDR3 length is 16 residues. Trimming took 1 base from V and 4 from J; bases not matched to a gene: 7. The germline gives CDR1 SGHTA, CDR2 FQGNSA. CDR3 amino acids: CASSLGLARRYNEQFF. The CDR3 DNA reads as TGTGCCAGCAGCTTAGGACTAGCCCGAAGGTACAATGAGCAGTTCTTC.

The chain couples TRBV15 to TRBJ1-2; TRBD1 might be the D (5 bases). The CDR3 loop spans 15 amino acids. V was clipped by 3 bases and J by 8 bases, with 19 bases between them. Germline V CDR1 and CDR2: LNHNV, YYDKDF (reference sequence). The CDR3 reads CATSSSRLGLGGYTF. CDR3 coding DNA: TGTGCCACCAGCAGTTCTAGACTGGGGCTGGGGGGCTACACCTTC.

The V and J genes are TRBV19 and TRBJ1-2; D call uncertain. This CDR3 is built from 15 residues. Trimming removed 7 bases from V and 4 bases from J, with 19 bases in between. Germline CDR1 and CDR2: LNHDA and SQIVND (reference sequence). CDR3 coding DNA: TGTGCCAGTACCACCCCCCGGGCAGAGGGCTATGGCTACACCTTC. It specifies CASTTPRAEGYGYTF.

J is TRBJ1-1 and V is TRBV7-2; possibly TRBD1 for D (6 bases). This CDR3 is built from 14 residues. Germline CDR1 SGHTA, CDR2 FQGNSA. V was clipped by 2 bases and J by 2 bases, with 9 bases between them. CDR3 coding DNA: TGTGCCAGCAGCTTACAGGGGAGAAACACTGAAGCTTTCTTT. It yields the protein CASSLQGRNTEAFF.

The chain combines TRBV4-1 with TRBJ2-5; possible D gene TRBD1, 5 bases. Trimming took off 3 bases at V and 0 bases at J, with 11 bases between the two ends. Germline V gene data show CDR1 as MGHRA and CDR2 as YSYEKL. The CDR3 has 15 amino acids. The CDR3: CASSQQGGYQETQYF. The CDR3 DNA reads TGCGCCAGCAGCCAGCAGGGTGGGTACCAAGAGACCCAGTACTTC.